This entry concerns a single TCR beta chain. What it binds is not known. The record originates from a study of PD-1 blockade in classical Hodgkin lymphoma. Study summary: Nivolumab 3 mg/kg was given intravenously every 2 weeks.

Time point here: cycle 4 day 1 (C4D1), after 5 to 7 weeks of nivolumab. In every patient, relapse followed autologous stem cell transplantation, while exposure to brentuximab vedotin differed. Sequencing used immunoSEQ multiplex PCR; TCRdb keeps in-frame clones, though not all of them. The sample lists approximately 100,000 clones; about 83% were seen once. The CDR3 is 15 amino acids. With 4 bases clipped from V and 1 base from J, the junction kept 7 bases outside the gene matches. Germline V lookup: CDR1 SGDLS, CDR2 YYNGEE. Findings and limits, study-wide: It was among complete responders that baseline diversity resembled that of newly diagnosed patients. At C4D1, TCR diversity had climbed significantly for CD4+ cells, though not for CD8+ cells.

The chain uses TRBV9 and TRBJ1-1; 7 positions agree with TRBD1. The source was peripheral blood mononuclear cells (PBMCs), collected before the fourth cycle of nivolumab. The sequence came from a human donor with classical Hodgkin lymphoma. The CDR3 sequence is CASSSYQGGNTEAFF. In DNA form, the CDR3 reads TGTGCCAGCAGCTCATACCAGGGGGGGAACACTGAAGCTTTCTTT.